The 23 T cell receptor beta chains reported below all come from one sample, sequenced in a study of shared clonotypes between healthy human individuals. Measured with immunoSEQ multiplex PCR; TCRdb has only the in-frame clones, and not every one. This table has some 1,400,000 clones, around 95% appearing once. Sequenced sample: naive CD4+ T cells sorted from blood. Described subset: CD45RA+ positively selected. These receptors originate from a man younger than 40 in good health.

This clone was recorded only once. The chain has TRBV30 and TRBJ1-1; no reliable D call. Germline assignment: CDR1 GTSNPN and CDR2 SVGIG (reference sequence). CDR3 length equals 11 residues. The CDR3, as DNA: TGTGCTTACGGAAGGGACACTGAAGCTTTCTTT. Its protein product is CAYGRDTEAFF. The full variable domain, rest sourced from reference TRBV30 and TRBJ1-1, is SQTIHQWPATLVQPVGSPLSLECTVEGTSNPNLYWYRQAAGRGLQLLFYSVGIGQISSEVPQNLSASRPQDRQFILSSKKLLLSDSGFYLCAYGRDTEAFFGQGTRLTVV.

V gene TRBV7-9 combines with J gene TRBJ2-7; D may correspond to TRBD1 or TRBD2 (5 bases each). Germline CDR1 SEHNR, CDR2 FQNEAQ (reference sequence). This CDR3 region has 18 residues. Deletions cut 5 bases from V and 1 base from J, with 24 bases between. The CDR3, as DNA: TGTGCCAGCAGCGGGGCAATAACGGGGCGGCCAACTTCCTACGAGCAGTACTTC. It is translated as CASSGAITGRPTSYEQYF.

The V gene is TRBV10-1, the J gene TRBJ1-5; the D gene is possibly TRBD1 (5 bases). Germline lookup yields CDR1 WNHNN and CDR2 SYGVQD (reference sequence). The ends were cut back, 7 bases at V and 6 bases at J, with 7 bases in the middle. This CDR3 is built from 11 residues. Here the CDR3 reads CASTGSQPQHF. The CDR3 nucleotides are TGCGCCAGCACAGGGAGTCAGCCCCAGCATTTT.

V is TRBV27 and J is TRBJ2-3, with D tentatively TRBD2 (6 bases). Germline values: CDR1 MNHEY, CDR2 SMNVEV (reference sequence). The CDR3 consists of 15 residues. Trimming removed 4 bases at V and 1 base at J, with 12 bases between. The chain's CDR3 is CASSSPSARTDTQYF. In DNA form, the CDR3 reads TGTGCCAGCAGTTCCCCTAGCGCTCGCACAGATACGCAGTATTTT.

CDR3 amino acids: CASSGTVYGYTF. Written as DNA, the CDR3 is TGTGCCAGCAGCGGGACAGTCTATGGCTACACCTTC. The chain carries TRBV7-2 and TRBJ1-2, with TRBD1 matching 7 bases. The J segment lost 4 bases and the V segment lost 5 bases, leaving 1 base of the junction unmatched. This CDR3 has 12 amino acids. The germline CDR1 and CDR2 sequences are SGHTA and FQGNSA. Based on the CDR3 plus reference TRBV7-2 and TRBJ1-2, the full variable domain is GAGVSQSPSNKVTEKGKDVELRCDPISGHTALYWYRQSLGQGLEFLIYFQGNSAPDKSGLPSDRFSAERTGGSVSTLTIQRTQQEDSAVYLCASSGTVYGYTFGSGTRLTVV.

The chain combines TRBV6-5 with TRBJ1-2, with TRBD1 identical over 7 bases. CDR1 and CDR2 (germline): MNHEY, SVGAGI. V was clipped by 2 bases and J by 7 bases; unmatched bases: 10. CDR3 length: 15 residues. The CDR3 sequence: CASSYEDRQGSGYTF. CDR3 DNA sequence: TGTGCCAGCAGTTACGAGGACCGACAGGGTAGTGGCTACACCTTC.

This clone was recorded only once. This specimen includes other DNA sequences encoding the same CDR3. The chain carries TRBV18 and TRBJ2-7; D gene uncertain. Looked up from germline, CDR1 is KGHSH and CDR2 is LQKENI. CDR3 length equals 13 residues. V dropped 0 bases and J dropped 1 base, with 4 bases sitting between them. The CDR3 is CASSPPDSYEQYF. CDR3 DNA: TGTGCCAGCTCACCACCAGATTCCTACGAGCAGTACTTC.

This chain joins TRBV6-1 and TRBJ2-2; 10 nucleotides align to TRBD1. Germline CDR1 and CDR2: MNHNS and SASEGT. The CDR3 is made up of 16 amino acids. V lost 4 bases to trimming and J lost 4 bases; unmatched junction nucleotides: 6. CDR3 sequence (DNA): TGTGCCAGCAGTGTTAGGGGACAGGGGCGCACCGGGGAGCTGTTTTTT. Its protein product is CASSVRGQGRTGELFF.

This rearrangement joins TRBV10-2 to TRBJ1-2; D is unresolved. Trimming left V 2 bases short and J 4 bases short, with 8 bases between. The germline V gene encodes CDR1 WSHSY and CDR2 SAAADI. The CDR3 runs to 13 residues. In DNA form, the CDR3 reads TGCGCCAGCAGTGAGGCCACTGGCTATGGCTACACCTTC. It yields the protein CASSEATGYGYTF.

The chain employs TRBV6-1 and TRBJ2-7; D ambiguous. The V gene's germline CDR1 is MNHNS and CDR2 SASEGT. The CDR3 runs 11 residues. V was shortened by 4 bases and J by 7 bases, with 8 bases between the two germline ends. For the CDR3, the DNA is TGTGCCAGCAGTGCTCTGGGTGAGCAGTACTTC. It translates to CASSALGEQYF.

V usage is TRBV11-3 and J usage is TRBJ2-3; TRBD1 might be the D (6 bases). The CDR3 consists of 14 residues. Germline lookup yields CDR1 SGHNT and CDR2 YENEEA. Trimming pared 4 bases from V and 6 bases from J, leaving 14 bases between. CDR3 sequence (DNA): TGTGCCAGCAGCTCGACAGGTTCTGGTGATACGCAGTATTTT. Translated, it gives CASSSTGSGDTQYF.

This chain links TRBV9 with TRBJ2-1; TRBD2 aligns across 14 bases. The CDR3 spans 20 residues. In germline, CDR1 is SGDLS, CDR2 YYNGEE. Unmatched junction bases numbered 14, after V lost 4 bases and J lost 2 bases. Here the CDR3 reads CASSLGPGTSGSPAYNEQFF. CDR3 bases: TGTGCCAGCAGCTTAGGCCCCGGGACTAGCGGGAGTCCTGCCTACAATGAGCAGTTCTTC.

This clone was seen once. The chain employs TRBV10-1 and TRBJ1-2; D gene unclear. The CDR3 totals 13 residues. In germline, CDR1 is WNHNN, CDR2 SYGVQD (reference sequence). Trimming cost V 2 bases and J 4 bases, with 8 bases left between them. Here the CDR3 reads CASSENVFYGYTF. DNA of the CDR3: TGCGCCAGCAGTGAGAACGTGTTCTATGGCTACACCTTC.

V gene TRBV5-1 combines with J gene TRBJ1-2; D gene uncertain. Germline assignment: CDR1 SGHRS and CDR2 YFSETQ. The CDR3 runs to 14 residues. Trimming took 0 bases from V and 8 from J, leaving 14 bases between them. The CDR3 region has the DNA TGCGCCAGCAGCTTGGAACCTGGACTCGGAGGCTACACCTTC. This encodes CASSLEPGLGGYTF. Full variable domain (missing parts from reference TRBV5-1 and TRBJ1-2): KAGVTQTPRYLIKTRGQQVTLSCSPISGHRSVSWYQQTPGQGLQFLFEYFSETQRNKGNFPGRFSGRQFSNSRSEMNVSTLELGDSALYLCASSLEPGLGGYTFGSGTRLTVV.

This chain links TRBV10-3 with TRBJ2-7, with 8 bases that match TRBD1. Germline loops: CDR1 ENHRY, CDR2 SYGVKD. V dropped 6 bases and J dropped 5; count of bases not matched to a gene: 6. The CDR3 extends over 13 amino acids. The CDR3 DNA follows: TGTGCCATCAGAAGGACAGGGCCCCACGAGCAGTACTTC. Its protein is CAIRRTGPHEQYF.

The rearrangement links TRBV6-1 to TRBJ2-2; 8 positions match TRBD2. V shed 4 bases, J shed 5 bases, and the junction held 9 bases outside the gene matches. Looked up from germline, CDR1 is MNHNS and CDR2 is SASEGT. The CDR3 has 16 residues. CDR3 protein: CASSGPAGAVTGELFF. CDR3 nucleotide sequence: TGTGCCAGCAGTGGCCCAGCGGGAGCCGTGACCGGGGAGCTGTTTTTT.

This chain links TRBV5-1 with TRBJ2-3; 12 nucleotides agree with TRBD2. Per the germline V gene, CDR1 is SGHRS and CDR2 is YFSETQ. This CDR3 comprises 17 residues. V lost 4 bases, J lost 1 base, and 7 bases stayed unmatched. The CDR3 bases are TGCGCCAGCAGCAGATCTCTAGCGGGAGGGGGCACAGATACGCAGTATTTT. Translating gives CASSRSLAGGGTDTQYF.

The chain carries TRBV18 and TRBJ2-3; TRBD1 might be the D (6 bases). Trimming stripped 3 bases from V and 3 bases from J, with 19 bases between. The germline gives CDR1 KGHSH, CDR2 LQKENI. This CDR3 has 17 amino acids. DNA of the CDR3: TGTGCCAGCTCACCTCTCAGGGGCTCGGATGTTACAGATACGCAGTATTTT. Protein sequence: CASSPLRGSDVTDTQYF.

The chain is built from TRBV5-4 and TRBJ1-5; D is undetermined. The CDR3 is made up of 12 amino acids. With 2 bases removed from V and 7 bases from J, the gap between germline ends came to 7 bases. Germline V gives CDR1 SGHNT, CDR2 YYREEE (reference sequence). This CDR3 is CASSLIGQPQHF. CDR3 DNA sequence: TGTGCCAGCAGCTTAATTGGGCAGCCCCAGCATTTT. Full variable domain (remainder filled in from reference TRBV5-4 and TRBJ1-5): ETGVTQSPTHLIKTRGQQVTLRCSSQSGHNTVSWYQQALGQGPQFIFQYYREEENGRGNFPPRFSGLQFPNYSSELNVNALELDDSALYLCASSLIGQPQHFGDGTRLSIL.

This chain connects TRBV7-9 to TRBJ2-7, with D tentatively TRBD2 (6 bases). The V gene lost 5 bases and the J gene lost 3 bases, with 11 bases spanning the gap. This CDR3 region has 13 residues. CDR1 and CDR2 (germline): SEHNR, FQNEAQ (reference sequence). Here the CDR3 reads CASSPTRHYEQYF. In DNA form, the CDR3 reads TGTGCCAGCAGCCCGACTAGACACTACGAGCAGTACTTC. Together with reference TRBV7-9 and TRBJ2-7, the CDR3 gives the full variable domain: DTGVSQNPRHKITKRGQNVTFRCDPISEHNRLYWYRQTLGQGPEFLTYFQNEAQLEKSRLLSDRFSAERPKGSFSTLEIQRTEQGDSAMYLCASSPTRHYEQYFGPGTRLTVT.

The rearrangement uses TRBV9 and TRBJ1-2; tentatively, D is TRBD1 (5 bases). The CDR3 is 12 residues long. Trimming pared 0 bases from V and 9 bases from J, leaving 9 bases between. Germline V gives CDR1 SGDLS, CDR2 YYNGEE. For the CDR3, the DNA is TGTGCCAGCAGCGTAGATGGGGGACGCTACACCTTC. It is translated as CASSVDGGRYTF.

The chain uses TRBV4-1 and TRBJ2-7; 10 nucleotides match TRBD2. The junction had 4 bases not matched to a gene; V was cut back by 1 base and J by 7 bases. The CDR3 has 14 amino acids. In germline, CDR1 is MGHRA, CDR2 YSYEKL. The CDR3 sequence is CASSQGPLAGEQYF. CDR3 coding DNA: TGCGCCAGCAGCCAAGGACCACTAGCGGGGGAGCAGTACTTC.

The rearrangement joins TRBV9 to TRBJ2-3; 8 bases align to TRBD2. Trimming removed 4 bases from V and 1 base from J; junction bases left unmatched: 8. The CDR3 consists of 16 residues. The germline V gene encodes CDR1 SGDLS and CDR2 YYNGEE. CDR3 residues: CASSPAGTRGTDTQYF. The CDR3, as DNA: TGTGCCAGCAGCCCGGCCGGGACTAGGGGCACAGATACGCAGTATTTT.